These 2 T cell receptor beta chains were sequenced from one sample in a study of T-cell reconstitution after alpha-beta-depleted transplantation in children. For TCRbeta, the library was prepared with unique molecular identifiers. TCRdb ran MiXCR on the PCR reads and lists one entry per CDR3 protein. The sample includes 900,000 or so distinct CDR3 sequences, roughly 15% of them seen just once. Sequenced here: PBMCs, mostly from graft donor cells, sampled 360 days after TCRalphabeta/CD19-depleted stem cell transplant. These receptors all stem from a male patient younger than 18 who had a stem cell transplant for acute lymphoblastic leukemia, so the T cells may come from the graft donor.

This clonotype was observed a handful of times. The rearrangement uses TRBV14 and TRBJ1-1, with D maybe TRBD1 (5 bases). Germline V gene data show CDR1 as SGHDN and CDR2 as FVKESK. This CDR3 has 15 amino acids. V lost 3 bases to trimming and J lost 7 bases, with 18 bases between them. The DNA of the CDR3 is TGTGCCAGCAGCCATGTACAGGCTGGTTCTGGTGAAGCTTTCTTT. Translation gives CASSHVQAGSGEAFF. The variable domain in full, with the rest retrieved from reference TRBV14 and TRBJ1-1, is EAGVTQFPSHSVIEKGQTVTLRCDPISGHDNLYWYRRVMGKEIKFLLHFVKESKQDESGMPNNRFLAERTGGTYSTLKVQPAELEDSGVYFCASSHVQAGSGEAFFGQGTRLTVV.

At least ten counts were recorded for this clonotype. The rearrangement links TRBV2 to TRBJ2-7, with TRBD2 matching over 8 bases. J lost 7 bases, V lost 8 bases, and 16 bases had no gene match. This CDR3 has 15 residues. Looked up from germline, CDR1 is SNHLY and CDR2 is FYNNEI. The CDR3 nucleotides read TGTGCCAGCCGGGTAACGGGAGGGACTAAGGGGGAGCAGTACTTC. Translating gives CASRVTGGTKGEQYF.